Below are 9 T cell receptor beta chains sequenced from a single sample in a study of T cells after yellow fever vaccination. TCRdb itself ran the 5' RACE reads through MiXCR, one entry per CDR3 protein. Counted here are hundreds of thousands of distinct CDR3 sequences, roughly 4.8% occurring once; the ten biggest clones make up 2.5% to 4%. The sample here was CD4+ T cells sorted from PBMCs, taken on the day of the yellow fever booster vaccination. The origin of the receptors is a man aged 18 to 35 who received the YFV17D yellow fever vaccine.

This clonotype was seen ten or more times. The chain combines TRBV7-2 with TRBJ2-5; D uncertain. The CDR3 consists of 15 residues. V gave up 8 bases and J gave up 2 bases, with 18 bases separating them. Per germline, CDR1 SGHTA and CDR2 FQGNSA. The CDR3 DNA reads TGTGCCAGCCTGGACGGCCCCTATCCTCAAGAGACCCAGTACTTC. This sequence encodes CASLDGPYPQETQYF.

This clonotype was seen repeatedly, ten times or more. This rearrangement joins TRBV5-6 to TRBJ2-2, with D unclear. Between the trimmed V and J ends, which lost 0 bases and 3 bases, there was a span of 12 bases. Germline V CDR1 and CDR2: SGHDT, YYEEEE. The CDR3 covers 16 residues. The DNA for the CDR3 is TGTGCCAGCAGCTTGGGACCTCACCGAGACACCGGGGAGCTGTTTTTT. This gives the protein CASSLGPHRDTGELFF.

At least ten counts were recorded for this clonotype. The V gene is TRBV6-2 or TRBV6-3, the J gene TRBJ2-1; D is unclear. Germline CDR1 and CDR2: MNHEY and SVGEGT. This CDR3 spans 16 amino acids. Trimming removed 2 bases at V and 1 base at J, with 12 bases between. The DNA for the CDR3 is TGTGCCAGCAGTTACGAAACTGGGTCTTCCTACAATGAGCAGTTCTTC. Amino acids: CASSYETGSSYNEQFF.

In its sample, this clonotype was seen a few times. V and J are TRBV7-2 and TRBJ1-5; the D is unclear. This CDR3 region has 15 residues. CDR1 and CDR2 (germline): SGHTA, FQGNSA. Trimming left V 5 bases short and J 0 bases short, with 11 bases between. CDR3 amino acids: CASSQTVISNQPQHF. The CDR3 nucleotides are TGTGCCAGCAGCCAAACAGTTATTAGCAATCAGCCCCAGCATTTT.

This clonotype was detected many times. The rearrangement joins TRBV4-3 to TRBJ2-1; 9 nucleotides line up with TRBD2. The CDR3 loop spans 17 amino acids. With 0 bases clipped from V and 8 bases from J, the junction kept 11 bases outside the gene matches. From germline, CDR1 is LGHNA and CDR2 YSLEER. The CDR3: CASSQDWRGGQSHEQFF. DNA of the CDR3: TGCGCCAGCAGCCAAGACTGGCGGGGGGGCCAGTCCCATGAGCAGTTCTTC.

This clonotype was counted many times. The chain employs TRBV15 and TRBJ1-2; possible D gene TRBD1, 5 bases. Germline V gene sequence: CDR1 LNHNV, CDR2 YYDKDF (reference sequence). The length of the CDR3 is 12 residues. Trimming stripped 4 bases from V and 9 bases from J, with 12 bases between. CDR3 region: CATSTPDTSYTF. In DNA, the CDR3 is TGTGCCACCAGCACTCCGGACACCAGCTACACCTTC.

As to this clonotype: The junction departs from the called germline gene at one end, perhaps through a read error. V is TRBV7-9 and J is TRBJ2-5; D gene uncertain. Germline V gives CDR1 SEHNR, CDR2 FQNEAQ (reference sequence). This CDR3 is 12 amino acids long. CDR3 sequence: CASSLALETQSF. CDR3 nucleotides: TGTGCCAGCAGCTTAGCGTTAGAGACCCAGTCCTTC.

This clonotype was found many times. The chain employs TRBV6-2 or TRBV6-3 and TRBJ2-5; the D gene is possibly TRBD1 (6 bases). This CDR3 has 13 residues. Germline V gives CDR1 MNHEY, CDR2 SVGEGT. The CDR3 region is CASHRDTQETQYF. The CDR3 DNA is TGTGCTTCACATCGGGACACCCAAGAGACCCAGTACTTC.

This clonotype was picked up a small number of times. The rearrangement uses TRBV5-1 and TRBJ1-6; D unresolved. CDR3 size: 12 residues. Germline values: CDR1 SGHRS, CDR2 YFSETQ. The V end lost 4 bases, the J end lost 6 bases, and 5 bases lay between the germline ends. Written as DNA, the CDR3 is TGCGCCAGCAGCGAACTTAATTCACCCCTCCACTTT. Its translation is CASSELNSPLHF.